This TCR beta chain was found in a study of shared clonotypes between healthy human individuals. About the study: There were three CD4 naive, three CD4 memory, two CD8 naive and one CD8 memory plates per donor. Study conclusions and caveats: Memory subsets generally showed smaller estimated richness than naive subsets did.

CDR3 length: 16 amino acids. V was pared by 4 bases and J by 2 bases, with 14 bases between. Germline CDR1 MDHEN, CDR2 SYDVKM. The naive CD8 subset, CD45RO-negative cells positively selected for CCR7, excluded terminally differentiated effector memory CD45RA+ cells. Comment on this clone: Its antigen remains unidentified.

Profiling relied on immunoSEQ multiplex PCR, and the TCRdb table lists in-frame clones only, not all of them. The table records about 2 million clones, about 95% of them present only once. The clonotype comes from a man aged 18 to 29 in good health. The genes are TRBV28 and TRBJ1-4, with D maybe TRBD1 (5 bases). The material sequenced was naive CD8+ T cells sorted from blood. Here the CDR3 reads CASSYGGTETNEKLFF. CDR3 DNA sequence: TGTGCCAGCAGTTATGGGGGGACGGAGACTAATGAAAAACTGTTTTTT.